This T cell receptor (beta chain) was sequenced in a study of shared clonotypes between healthy human individuals. Study details: For every donor, three CD4 naive, three CD4 memory, two CD8 naive and one CD8 memory plates were used.

Only CD45RO-negative cells positively selected for CCR7 counted as naive CD8 cells, so terminally differentiated effector memory CD45RA+ cells were excluded. An assay was performed, and its level was deep. Data came from immunoSEQ multiplex PCR; TCRdb stores just in-frame clones and leaves some out. The table shows about 2.1 million clones, with 90% to 95% occurring only once. Deletions cut 3 bases from V and 1 base from J, with 7 bases between. The CDR3 length is 12 residues. Germline lookup yields CDR1 SQVTM and CDR2 ANQGSEA. Comment on this clone: Its antigen is unidentified. Additional DNA sequences in this sample encode the identical CDR3.

Regarding the study as a whole: With a few donors compared, around 5.4% of naive CD4 clonotypes were shared. Sequencing depth was a factor that was expected to affect clonotype sharing among donors.

This chain connects TRBV29-1 to TRBJ2-7; tentatively, D is TRBD2 (6 bases). The receptor was derived from a man aged 18 to 35 in good health. Some clones in this sample may be carry-over from other donors' samples. Sequencing was carried out using naive CD8+ T cells from PBMCs. CDR3 in amino acids: CSVDGGSYEQYF. The CDR3 DNA is TGCAGCGTTGATGGAGGGTCCTACGAGCAGTACTTC.